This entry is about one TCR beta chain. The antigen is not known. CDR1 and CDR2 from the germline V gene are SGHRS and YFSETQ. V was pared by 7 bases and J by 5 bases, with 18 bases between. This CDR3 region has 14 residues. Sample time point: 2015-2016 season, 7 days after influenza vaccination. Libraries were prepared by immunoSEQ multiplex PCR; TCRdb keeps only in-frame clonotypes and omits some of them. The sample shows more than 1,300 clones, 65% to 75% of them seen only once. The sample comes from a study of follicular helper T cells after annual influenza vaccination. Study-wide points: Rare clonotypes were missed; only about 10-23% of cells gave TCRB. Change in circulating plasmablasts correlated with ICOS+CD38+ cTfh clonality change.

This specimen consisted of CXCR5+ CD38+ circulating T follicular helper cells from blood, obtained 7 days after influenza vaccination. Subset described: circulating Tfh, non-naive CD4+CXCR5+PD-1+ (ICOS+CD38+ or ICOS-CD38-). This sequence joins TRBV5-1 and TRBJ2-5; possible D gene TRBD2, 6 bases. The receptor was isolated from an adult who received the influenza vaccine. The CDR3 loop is CASGPRDSGETQYF. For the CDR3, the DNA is TGCGCCAGCGGCCCTCGGGACTCCGGGGAGACCCAGTACTTC.